This is a list of T cell receptor beta chains from one sample in a study of beta chain features in type 1 diabetes. TCRdb keeps only in-frame clones here, not all; method: immunoSEQ multiplex PCR. Of around 280,000 clones listed, roughly 15% were seen once; the top ten hold approximately 0.015%. Sequencing used naive CD4+ T cells from blood. The receptor source for this set is a man younger than 35 with type 1 diabetes. The CDR3 runs from the conserved cysteine through the conserved F or W. A D gene is named only where the DNA matches it firmly. Size tells how often a clone was seen (once, few, many) or the class of an expanded clone, and some rows leave it out.

v_call	j_call	clone_size	d_call	cdr3_aa	cdr3_nt
TRBV5-1	TRBJ2-1	.	.	CASSLADLSEQFF	TGCGCCAGCAGCTTGGCCGACTTAAGTGAGCAGTTCTTC
TRBV7-8	TRBJ2-7	few	TRBD1	CASSSRQGRNEQYF	TGTGCCAGCAGCTCTCGACAGGGGAGGAACGAGCAGTACTTC
TRBV4-1	TRBJ2-1	.	TRBD2	CASSLGLAGGYNEQFF	TGCGCCAGCAGCCTGGGACTAGCGGGGGGGTACAATGAGCAGTTCTTC
TRBV30	TRBJ2-7	few	TRBD1	CAWGTGTGSSYEQYF	TGTGCCTGGGGAACCGGGACAGGGTCATCCTACGAGCAGTACTTC
TRBV15	TRBJ2-5	.	TRBD2	CATSRGAAGGQETQYF	TGTGCCACCAGCAGAGGGGCAGCGGGGGGGCAAGAGACCCAGTACTTC
TRBV9	TRBJ2-3	few	TRBD2	CASGRWGAAGDSDTQYF	TGTGCCAGCGGAAGGTGGGGGGCAGCGGGGGACTCAGATACGCAGTATTTT
TRBV29-1	TRBJ2-7	.	.	CSVDNPQGSYEQYF	TGCAGCGTTGACAACCCGCAGGGATCCTACGAGCAGTACTTC
TRBV29-1	TRBJ2-1	few	.	CSVGLRRAPDEQFF	TGCAGCGTTGGACTTAGGAGGGCCCCTGATGAGCAGTTCTTC
TRBV29-1	TRBJ1-2	few	.	CSVDQGTSINYGYTF	TGCAGCGTTGATCAAGGGACATCCATTAACTATGGCTACACCTTC
TRBV7-2	TRBJ2-5	.	.	CASSFRLDRETQYF	TGTGCCAGCAGCTTCCGACTAGATCGAGAGACCCAGTACTTC
TRBV6-5	TRBJ1-6	few	.	CASSYFGQANSPLHF	TGTGCCAGCAGTTATTTTGGGCAGGCCAATTCACCCCTCCACTTT
TRBV5-1	TRBJ2-7	.	.	CASSSTLQGGGEQYF	TGCGCCAGCAGCTCAACCCTACAGGGAGGGGGCGAGCAGTACTTC
TRBV7-6	TRBJ2-3	.	.	CASSQGPSSSDTQYF	TGTGCCAGCAGCCAAGGTCCTTCTAGCTCGGATACGCAGTATTTT
TRBV5-1	TRBJ2-3	.	.	CASSLAGTDTQYF	TGCGCCAGCAGCTTGGCGGGAACAGATACGCAGTATTTT
TRBV30	TRBJ2-5	few	.	CAWSVTHGETQYF	TGTGCCTGGAGTGTAACCCACGGAGAGACCCAGTACTTC
TRBV5-4	TRBJ2-2	few	.	CASSLSGSRLSGVFF	TGTGCCAGCAGCTTGTCCGGCTCACGACTCAGTGGTGTGTTTTTT
TRBV5-1	TRBJ2-1	.	.	CASSLASSIEQFF	TGCGCCAGCAGCTTGGCCTCGAGTATTGAGCAGTTCTTC
TRBV9	TRBJ2-1	.	TRBD2	CASSARGTSGASSYNEQFF	TGTGCCAGCAGCGCCAGAGGGACTAGCGGGGCCAGCTCCTACAATGAGCAGTTCTTC
TRBV27	TRBJ1-2	few	TRBD1	CASSTGQGRGYTF	TGTGCCAGCAGCACGGGACAGGGCCGGGGCTACACCTTC
TRBV5-4	TRBJ2-4	few	.	CASSSLEREAKNIQYF	TGTGCCAGCAGCTCCCTAGAGAGGGAAGCCAAAAACATTCAGTACTTC
TRBV9	TRBJ2-5	.	TRBD2	CASSVASGSPQETQYF	TGTGCCAGCAGCGTCGCCAGCGGGAGCCCCCAAGAGACCCAGTACTTC
TRBV28	TRBJ2-3	.	TRBD1	CASSAPGPGQGQDTQYF	TGTGCCAGCAGTGCCCCCGGCCCGGGACAGGGCCAAGATACGCAGTATTTT
TRBV30	TRBJ1-3	.	.	CAWSPTSLVDTIYF	TGTGCCTGGAGTCCGACAAGCTTGGTCGACACCATATATTTT
TRBV11-2	TRBJ2-1	few	TRBD1	CASSPGQGIEQFF	TGTGCCAGCAGCCCGGGACAGGGCATTGAGCAGTTCTTC
TRBV5-4	TRBJ2-5	.	.	CASSLQDATQYF	TGTGCCAGCAGCTTGCAGGATGCGACCCAGTACTTC
TRBV14	TRBJ2-5	.	TRBD2	CASSQDGRAETQYF	TGTGCCAGCAGCCAAGATGGGAGGGCAGAGACCCAGTACTTC
TRBV6-5	TRBJ1-2	.	.	CASEAGANYGYTF	TGTGCCTCCGAAGCGGGGGCGAACTATGGCTACACCTTC
TRBV28	TRBJ1-4	few	.	CASRSSEKLFF	TGTGCCAGCAGGTCCAGTGAAAAACTGTTTTTT
TRBV15	TRBJ1-5	few	.	CATSREAPGFGAQHF	TGTGCCACCAGCAGAGAAGCGCCAGGGTTCGGTGCCCAGCATTTT
TRBV18	TRBJ2-1	few	.	CASSPSSYNEQFF	TGTGCCAGCTCACCCAGTTCCTACAATGAGCAGTTCTTC
TRBV5-4	TRBJ2-7	few	TRBD2	CASSYPGLAGTEQYF	TGTGCCAGCAGCTATCCGGGACTAGCGGGAACTGAGCAGTACTTC
TRBV18	TRBJ2-6	.	TRBD1	CASSPRQGAGGANVLTF	TGTGCCAGCTCACCACGACAGGGGGCTGGTGGGGCCAACGTCCTGACTTTC
TRBV28	TRBJ2-7	.	TRBD1	CASSWTGGFYEQYF	TGTGCCAGCAGTTGGACAGGGGGCTTCTACGAGCAGTACTTC
TRBV18	TRBJ2-7	few	.	CASSLGQGGEQYF	TGTGCCAGCTCACTTGGACAGGGAGGGGAGCAGTACTTC
TRBV18	TRBJ2-7	.	.	CASSPGDSPTYEQYF	TGTGCCAGCTCACCAGGGGACTCCCCCACCTACGAGCAGTACTTC
TRBV2	TRBJ1-2	.	.	CASSGEEYGYTF	TGTGCCAGCTCTGGGGAGGAGTATGGCTACACCTTC
TRBV7-2	TRBJ2-7	.	TRBD2	CASSLAGLAGGSSYEQYF	TGTGCCAGCAGCTTAGCGGGACTAGCGGGAGGCAGCTCCTACGAGCAGTACTTC
TRBV6-6	TRBJ1-4	few	.	CASSLQGTGRGEKLFF	TGTGCCAGCAGCCTCCAAGGCACAGGGCGAGGCGAAAAACTGTTTTTT
TRBV12-5	TRBJ1-2	few	.	CASAQDTYGYTF	TGTGCTAGTGCCCAAGACACCTATGGCTACACCTTC
TRBV5-4	TRBJ2-7	few	TRBD2	CASSPPGGEQYF	TGTGCCAGCAGTCCTCCGGGGGGCGAGCAGTACTTC
TRBV11-2	TRBJ2-1	.	TRBD2	CASSLVGAGDEQFF	TGTGCCAGCAGCTTAGTAGGAGCGGGAGATGAGCAGTTCTTC
TRBV4-2	TRBJ2-3	few	TRBD2	CASSLDSRPRLAGGWDTQYF	TGTGCCAGCAGCCTTGACTCTCGACCCCGACTAGCGGGAGGATGGGATACGCAGTATTTT
TRBV9	TRBJ2-2	.	.	CASRVANTGELFF	TGTGCCAGCCGGGTGGCGAACACCGGGGAGCTGTTTTTT
TRBV5-6	TRBJ2-3	few	TRBD2	CASSLREGADTQYF	TGTGCCAGCAGCCTTAGGGAGGGCGCAGATACGCAGTATTTT
TRBV15	TRBJ1-1	few	.	CATSRDVGHSRGFF	TGTGCCACCAGCAGAGATGTGGGACATAGCCGTGGGTTCTTT
TRBV7-2	TRBJ2-7	.	TRBD2	CASSSGISGEQYF	TGTGCCAGCAGCAGCGGGATATCTGGGGAGCAGTACTTC
TRBV6-6	TRBJ1-2	few	.	CASTLTGFGYTF	TGTGCCAGCACCCTCACAGGGTTTGGCTACACCTTC
TRBV5-6	TRBJ2-1	few	TRBD2	CASSLGLAGYEQFF	TGTGCCAGCAGCCTAGGACTAGCGGGCTATGAGCAGTTCTTC
TRBV7-9	TRBJ2-3	.	TRBD1	CASSPQGDSTDTQYF	TGTGCCAGCAGCCCACAGGGGGACAGCACAGATACGCAGTATTTT
TRBV28	TRBJ2-7	few	.	CASNPGQIYEQYF	TGTGCCAGCAACCCAGGACAGATATACGAGCAGTACTTC
TRBV30	TRBJ2-3	.	TRBD1	CAWSFTGTVTDTQYF	TGTGCCTGGAGTTTTACCGGGACAGTCACAGATACGCAGTATTTT
TRBV6-5	TRBJ2-7	.	TRBD2	CASSVAGGPYEQYF	TGTGCCAGCAGTGTAGCGGGAGGACCCTACGAGCAGTACTTC
TRBV7-8	TRBJ2-5	.	.	CASSGGPQETQYF	TGTGCCAGCAGCGGAGGCCCTCAAGAGACCCAGTACTTC
TRBV4-3	TRBJ1-5	.	TRBD1	CASSQVSPQGNQPQHF	TGCGCCAGCAGCCAAGTTTCCCCACAGGGGAATCAGCCCCAGCATTTT
TRBV29-1	TRBJ1-2	few	.	CSFEGGPGKYGYTF	TGCAGCTTCGAGGGGGGGCCGGGGAAGTATGGCTACACCTTC
TRBV29-1	TRBJ1-5	once	TRBD1	CSAGTANQPQHF	TGCAGCGCGGGGACAGCGAATCAGCCCCAGCATTTT
TRBV9	TRBJ2-1	few	.	CASSAYLDEQFF	TGTGCCAGCAGCGCCTATTTGGATGAGCAGTTCTTC